This T cell receptor beta chain originates from a study of CD8 T cells in ankylosing spondylitis. Quantitative barcoded 5'-RACE was used to prepare TCR beta libraries. Each CDR3 protein is one row after TCRdb ran MiXCR on the 5' RACE reads. The data hold about 160,000 distinct CDR3 sequences, with 40% to 50% observed a single time. General observations from the study: According to the report, clones linked to the disease were significantly enriched in matched synovial fluid samples taken from ankylosing spondylitis patients. Past research had described some motif variants in reactive arthritis synovial fluid and blood. Characteristic, it appeared, of ankylosing spondylitis blood was a TCR beta motif of several highly homologous variants.

Germline CDR1 LGHNA, CDR2 YNFKEQ. CDR3 size: 15 residues. V was pared by 5 bases and J by 2 bases, with 15 bases between. As concerns this clonotype: Its antigen is undetermined.

The sequence was obtained from a male donor with ankylosing spondylitis. V usage is TRBV4-2 and J usage is TRBJ1-2; D is perhaps TRBD1 (5 bases). The sample was synovial fluid, either unsorted or a sorted T cell fraction (not recorded which). The CDR3 sequence is CASSSSPGGNYGYTF. CDR3 in DNA: TGTGCCAGCAGCAGCTCCCCGGGGGGAAACTATGGCTACACCTTC.